Listed here are 2 T cell receptor beta chains from one sample, sequenced in a study of technical replicates of blood from a few donors. The data were produced by immunoSEQ multiplex PCR, yet TCRdb's version contains in-frame clones alone and is incomplete. The data contain 55,000 to 75,000 clones, around 96% of them singletons. The source material was PBMCs. The source is a human donor in good health. Some clones in this sample may be carry-over from other donors' samples.

The chain carries TRBV9 and TRBJ1-4; unclear D gene. CDR1 SGDLS and CDR2 YYNGEE come from the germline V gene. The V end was cut by 0 bases, the J end by 5 bases, with 5 bases between. The CDR3 extends over 13 amino acids. The CDR3 spells CASSVGGNEKLFF. The CDR3 nucleotides are TGTGCCAGCAGCGTAGGAGGGAATGAAAAACTGTTTTTT.

This chain links TRBV4-3 with TRBJ2-2; perhaps TRBD1 as D (5 bases). Trimming cost V 0 bases and J 7 bases, with 18 bases left between them. The CDR3 is made up of 17 amino acids. Germline V gene sequence: CDR1 LGHNA, CDR2 YSLEER. CDR3 residues: CASSQEEQVPVFGELFF. CDR3 coding DNA: TGCGCCAGCAGCCAAGAAGAACAGGTCCCGGTTTTCGGGGAGCTGTTTTTT.